One and the same sample provided the 30 T cell receptor beta chains below, sequenced in a study of memory CD4+ T cells and cytomegalovirus serostatus. The table came from immunoSEQ multiplex PCR; TCRdb's copy has only in-frame clones and leaves some out. The repertoire holds around 61,000 clones, with 82% as singletons. Single viable CD3+CD4+CD8-CD45RO+ cells were sorted as the memory CD4+ T cells. Source material: memory CD4+ T cells from blood. The receptor source for this set is an adult in good health and CMV-seronegative.

The V gene is TRBV30, the J gene TRBJ1-4; D unresolved. Germline lookup yields CDR1 GTSNPN and CDR2 SVGIG (reference sequence). CDR3 length equals 12 residues. Trimming left V 3 bases short and J 8 bases short, with 10 bases between. The CDR3 bases are TGTGCCTGGAGCGATCACACCGAAAAACTGTTTTTT. Its protein is CAWSDHTEKLFF. The full variable domain, its missing parts supplied by reference TRBV30 and TRBJ1-4, is SQTIHQWPATLVQPVGSPLSLECTVEGTSNPNLYWYRQAAGRGLQLLFYSVGIGQISSEVPQNLSASRPQDRQFILSSKKLLLSDSGFYLCAWSDHTEKLFFGSGTQLSVL.

The gene calls are TRBV29-1 and TRBJ2-6, with 7 bases aligning to TRBD1. The CDR3 runs to 15 residues. The junction had 6 bases not matched to a gene; V was cut back by 7 bases and J by 0 bases. Germline V CDR1 and CDR2: SQVTM, ANQGSEA. This chain's CDR3 is CSAGDSYSGANVLTF. CDR3 nucleotide sequence: TGCAGCGCTGGGGACAGTTACTCTGGGGCCAACGTCCTGACTTTC.

The rearrangement links TRBV5-5 to TRBJ2-7; possible D gene TRBD2, 6 bases. Trimming took off 4 bases at V and 9 bases at J, with 23 bases between the two ends. CDR1 is SGHKS, CDR2 YYEKEE, per germline (reference sequence). This CDR3 contains 15 residues. CDR3 region: CASSQHRDFPNGQYF. CDR3 bases: TGTGCCAGCAGCCAACACCGGGACTTTCCCAACGGGCAGTACTTC.

This clone appeared once. The gene calls are TRBV13 and TRBJ1-4; D is ambiguous. The CDR3 covers 12 residues. Germline V gives CDR1 PRHDT, CDR2 FYEKMQ (reference sequence). V lost 0 bases to trimming and J lost 13 bases, with 9 bases between them. The CDR3 loop reads CASSLGVGSLFF. In nucleotides, the CDR3 is TGTGCCAGCAGCTTAGGAGTGGGATCACTGTTTTTT. Filled out from reference TRBV13 and TRBJ1-4, the complete variable domain reads AAGVIQSPRHLIKEKRETATLKCYPIPRHDTVYWYQQGPGQDPQFLISFYEKMQSDKGSIPDRFSAQQFSDYHSELNMSSLELGDSALYFCASSLGVGSLFFGSGTQLSVL.

The chain couples TRBV2 to TRBJ2-7; D is unresolved. CDR1 and CDR2 from the germline V gene are SNHLY and FYNNEI. V was trimmed by 1 base and J by 4 bases, leaving 5 bases between them. This CDR3 region has 12 residues. CDR3 sequence reads: CASSEVGYEQYF. The DNA of the CDR3 is TGTGCCAGCAGTGAAGTCGGATACGAGCAGTACTTC.

The chain employs TRBV6-6 and TRBJ2-7; D is uncertain. Germline CDR1 MNHNY, CDR2 SVGAGI (reference sequence). CDR3 length equals 15 residues. Trimming took off 2 bases at V and 6 bases at J, with 17 bases between the two ends. CDR3 amino acids: CASSYGTSPLPEQYF. The CDR3 coding sequence is TGTGCCAGCAGTTACGGTACTTCCCCTCTACCCGAGCAGTACTTC.

The DNA for the CDR3 is TGCGCCAGCAGTCACACTAGCGGGGACACCGGGGAGCTGTTTTTT. This sequence encodes CASSHTSGDTGELFF. This chain connects TRBV5-1 to TRBJ2-2; 10 nucleotides align to TRBD2. The CDR3 totals 15 residues. Germline values: CDR1 SGHRS, CDR2 YFSETQ. With V trimmed by 5 bases and J by 3 bases, 4 bases remained unmatched.

A few counts support this clone. CDR3 residues: CASSVGQAPKNIQYF. The DNA of the CDR3 is TGTGCCAGCAGTGTAGGGCAGGCCCCGAAAAACATTCAGTACTTC. The J gene is TRBJ2-4, the V gene TRBV2; D unresolved. V was clipped by 4 bases and J by 4 bases, with 14 bases between them. Germline CDR1 SNHLY, CDR2 FYNNEI. The CDR3 is made up of 15 amino acids.

For the CDR3, the DNA is TGTGCCAGCAGCCCGGGACTAGCGGAAGAGACCCAGTACTTC. Translation gives CASSPGLAEETQYF. This chain uses TRBV2 with TRBJ2-5, with TRBD2 identical over 11 bases. The germline V gene has CDR1 SNHLY and CDR2 FYNNEI. The CDR3 consists of 14 residues. V was pared by 6 bases and J by 3 bases, with 3 bases of the junction left unmatched.

V is TRBV28 and J is TRBJ1-3; 7 bases line up with TRBD1. The V gene's germline CDR1 is MDHEN and CDR2 SYDVKM. V lost 3 bases to trimming and J lost 3 bases; unmatched junction nucleotides: 11. CDR3 length: 17 amino acids. CDR3 sequence reads: CASSFGGGGADGNTIYF. The CDR3 DNA reads TGTGCCAGCAGTTTTGGGGGAGGGGGCGCGGATGGAAACACCATATATTTT.

This clone was observed a single time. The V gene is TRBV23-1, the J gene TRBJ1-5; TRBD1 matches at 7 bases. TRBV23-1 is sorted into the ORF group, with uncertain function. Trimming removed 2 bases from V and 4 bases from J; junction bases left unmatched: 11. CDR3 length: 17 residues. As DNA, the CDR3 is TGCGCCAGCAGTCAAATGCCCGGGGCAGGGGGGAATCAGCCCCAGCATTTT. The encoded protein is CASSQMPGAGGNQPQHF.

The chain combines TRBV28 with TRBJ2-7, with D tentatively TRBD1 (5 bases). The V and J ends lost 6 bases and 5 bases respectively, with 14 bases between them. Germline V gives CDR1 MDHEN, CDR2 SYDVKM. This CDR3 region has 13 residues. CDR3 loop: CASRQGLKNEQYF. The CDR3 nucleotides read TGTGCCAGCAGGCAGGGTTTGAAAAACGAGCAGTACTTC.

The rearrangement joins TRBV10-3 to TRBJ1-2, with TRBD1 identical over 10 bases. The CDR3 has 15 amino acids. The trim removed 0 bases at V and 6 bases at J, leaving 4 bases unmatched. CDR1 and CDR2 (germline): ENHRY, SYGVKD. CDR3 sequence (DNA): TGTGCCATCAGTGAGTCGGGACAGGGGCTGCATGGCTACACCTTC. Translating gives CAISESGQGLHGYTF.

This CDR3 reads CASSLNSLNSPLHF. In nucleotides, the CDR3 is TGTGCCAGCAGCTTAAACAGTTTGAATTCACCCCTCCACTTT. The chain employs TRBV7-9 and TRBJ1-6, with D unclear. The V end lost 2 bases, the J end lost 7 bases, and 9 bases lay between the germline ends. The CDR3 sequence is 14 residues long. The germline V gene encodes CDR1 SEHNR and CDR2 FQNEAQ (reference sequence). The full variable domain, its missing parts supplied by reference TRBV7-9 and TRBJ1-6, is DTGVSQNPRHKITKRGQNVTFRCDPISEHNRLYWYRQTLGQGPEFLTYFQNEAQLEKSRLLSDRFSAERPKGSFSTLEIQRTEQGDSAMYLCASSLNSLNSPLHFGNGTRLTVT.

This sequence joins TRBV1 and TRBJ2-3; TRBD2 was called by the table and not checked on the DNA. TRBV1 constitutes a pseudogene. This CDR3 region has 15 residues. CDR3 in DNA: TGCACCAGCAGCCAAGGACTAGCGACGACAGATACGCAGTATTTT. It yields the protein CTSSQGLATTDTQYF.

The chain links TRBV11-2 to TRBJ1-4; D is ambiguous. Germline-derived CDR1 and CDR2 are SGHAT and FQNNGV. The CDR3 contains 13 residues. V was clipped by 5 bases and J by 5 bases, with 9 bases between them. This chain's CDR3 is CASSARGNEKLFF. As DNA, the CDR3 is TGTGCCAGCAGCGCCCGTGGGAATGAAAAACTGTTTTTT.

The rearrangement uses TRBV7-3 and TRBJ1-4, with TRBD1 matching 7 bases. CDR1 and CDR2 (germline): SGHTA, FQGTGA. The CDR3 loop spans 15 amino acids. V shed 4 bases and J 5 bases; nucleotides not matched to a gene: 7. This chain's CDR3 is CASSSEGGPNEKLFF. In DNA, the CDR3 is TGTGCCAGCAGCTCGGAAGGGGGCCCGAATGAAAAACTGTTTTTT.

The chain has TRBV7-2 and TRBJ1-3; D unresolved. V gave up 4 bases and J gave up 3 bases, with 16 bases separating them. The length of the CDR3 is 16 residues. Germline CDR1 and CDR2: SGHTA and FQGNSA. CDR3 DNA sequence: TGTGCCAGCAGCTCAGGTTGGGAGCAGCGTGGAAACACCATATATTTT. Its translation is CASSSGWEQRGNTIYF.

This clone showed up just once. This rearrangement joins TRBV27 to TRBJ1-5; 10 bases fit TRBD1. The CDR3 runs to 17 residues. Germline V gene sequence: CDR1 MNHEY, CDR2 SMNVEV (reference sequence). Trimming at V came to 5 bases and at J to 0 bases, leaving 7 bases not matched to a gene. The CDR3 loop is CASSKGQGINSNQPQHF. CDR3 in DNA: TGTGCCAGCAGTAAGGGACAGGGGATAAATAGCAATCAGCCCCAGCATTTT.

This chain uses TRBV15 with TRBJ2-5, with D unresolved. CDR1 LNHNV and CDR2 YYDKDF come from the germline V gene (reference sequence). Trimming cost V 4 bases and J 7 bases, with 7 bases left between them. The CDR3 has 11 residues. The CDR3 nucleotides read TGTGCCACCAGCACCTGGGGGACCCAGTACTTC. As protein: CATSTWGTQYF.

V and J are TRBV5-1 and TRBJ2-1, with 11 nucleotides matching TRBD2. The CDR3 runs 18 residues. With 4 bases clipped from V and 2 bases from J, the junction kept 11 bases outside the gene matches. Germline V gene data show CDR1 as SGHRS and CDR2 as YFSETQ. CDR3 sequence: CASSLPSGGRGTYNEQFF. CDR3 in DNA: TGCGCCAGCAGCCTCCCTAGCGGGGGGCGCGGGACCTACAATGAGCAGTTCTTC.

This clone was counted only a few times. The genes are TRBV2 and TRBJ1-5, with TRBD1 matching 7 bases. The ends lost 9 bases at V and 0 bases at J; junction bases unmatched: 5. The CDR3 loop spans 14 amino acids. Germline assignment: CDR1 SNHLY and CDR2 FYNNEI. This chain's CDR3 is CASRDSYSNQPQHF. The CDR3 region has the DNA TGTGCCAGTCGGGACAGCTATAGCAATCAGCCCCAGCATTTT.

The rearrangement links TRBV19 to TRBJ2-7; TRBD2 might be the D (5 bases). Germline-derived CDR1 and CDR2 are LNHDA and SQIVND (reference sequence). The CDR3 spans 14 residues. Trimming took off 4 bases at V and 3 bases at J, with 13 bases between the two ends. CDR3 amino acids: CASSTRTAGYEQYF. CDR3 bases: TGTGCCAGTAGTACTCGGACGGCGGGCTACGAGCAGTACTTC.

The rearrangement joins TRBV30 to TRBJ2-4; D is ambiguous. CDR1 and CDR2 from the germline V gene are GTSNPN and SVGIG (reference sequence). CDR3 length: 12 residues. V lost 4 bases to trimming and J lost 5 bases, with 9 bases between them. CDR3: CAWNGPQNIQYF. The CDR3 DNA is TGTGCCTGGAACGGACCACAAAACATTCAGTACTTC.

The genes are TRBV7-9 and TRBJ2-3; D is unresolved. Germline V gene sequence: CDR1 SEHNR, CDR2 FQNEAQ (reference sequence). The CDR3 sequence is 19 residues long. V was cut by 0 bases and J by 0 bases, with 19 bases left in between. DNA of the CDR3: TGTGCCAGCAGCTTAGCGCTTCTCTTCCTAATCTTTAGCACAGATACGCAGTATTTT. It translates to CASSLALLFLIFSTDTQYF.

This chain links TRBV5-1 with TRBJ2-5, with D unresolved. The germline CDR1 and CDR2 sequences are SGHRS and YFSETQ. V lost 0 bases and J 5 bases, leaving 11 bases between the germline ends. The CDR3 is 14 residues long. CDR3 bases: TGCGCCAGCAGCTTGGGGGTTTCTACGGAGACCCAGTACTTC. Residues: CASSLGVSTETQYF.

V usage is TRBV5-1 and J usage is TRBJ2-7; D is possibly TRBD2 (7 bases). The V end lost 6 bases, the J end lost 5 bases, and 21 bases lay between the germline ends. Germline V CDR1 and CDR2: SGHRS, YFSETQ. The CDR3 sequence is 15 residues long. CDR3 DNA sequence: TGCGCCAGCAAAAACCCGAGGGGGGGATTAAACGAGCAGTACTTC. It encodes CASKNPRGGLNEQYF.

The chain is built from TRBV19 and TRBJ2-5, with 7 bases identical to TRBD1. The germline gives CDR1 LNHDA, CDR2 SQIVND (reference sequence). The CDR3 is 14 residues long. J was trimmed by 1 base and V by 5 bases; bases with no gene match: 4. The CDR3 sequence is CASSPRDSQETQYF. The CDR3 region has the DNA TGTGCCAGTAGTCCCCGGGACAGCCAAGAGACCCAGTACTTC.

This chain connects TRBV28 to TRBJ2-7, with D perhaps matching TRBD1 or TRBD2 (5 bases each). This CDR3 contains 14 residues. V was shortened by 6 bases and J by 6 bases, with 18 bases between the two germline ends. Germline CDR1 MDHEN, CDR2 SYDVKM. The CDR3 sequence: CASRPGTGFPEQYF. CDR3 coding DNA: TGTGCCAGCAGGCCGGGAACAGGTTTCCCCGAGCAGTACTTC.

In its sample, this clone was seen once. CDR3 DNA sequence: TGTGCCAGCAGGACCGGGACAGGATCTGGAAACACCATATATTTT. The encoded protein is CASRTGTGSGNTIYF. V and J are TRBV7-2 and TRBJ1-3, with 8 bases matching TRBD1. The ends lost 6 bases at V and 1 base at J; junction bases unmatched: 5. The V gene's germline CDR1 is SGHTA and CDR2 FQGNSA. The CDR3 runs to 15 residues. The full variable domain, with the rest looked up from reference TRBV7-2 and TRBJ1-3, is GAGVSQSPSNKVTEKGKDVELRCDPISGHTALYWYRQSLGQGLEFLIYFQGNSAPDKSGLPSDRFSAERTGGSVSTLTIQRTQQEDSAVYLCASRTGTGSGNTIYFGEGSWLTVV.